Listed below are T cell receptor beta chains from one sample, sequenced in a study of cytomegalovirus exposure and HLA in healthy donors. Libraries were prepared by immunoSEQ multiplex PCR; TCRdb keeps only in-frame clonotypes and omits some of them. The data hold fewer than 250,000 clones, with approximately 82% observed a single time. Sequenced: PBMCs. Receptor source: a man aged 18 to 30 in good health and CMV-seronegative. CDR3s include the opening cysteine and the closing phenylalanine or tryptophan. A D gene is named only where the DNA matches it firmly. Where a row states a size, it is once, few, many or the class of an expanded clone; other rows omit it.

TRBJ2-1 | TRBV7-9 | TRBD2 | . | TGTGCCAGCAGCTCCGAAGATGGGGGGGGCAATGAGCAGTTCTTC | CASSSEDGGGNEQFF
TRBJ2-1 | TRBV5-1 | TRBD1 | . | TGCGCCAGCAGCTTGCCCGGGACAGGGGCCCTCGGTGAGCAGTTCTTC | CASSLPGTGALGEQFF
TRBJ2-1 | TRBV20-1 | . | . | TGCAGTGCTAGAGTTGGGGAGGAGCAGTTCTTC | CSARVGEEQFF
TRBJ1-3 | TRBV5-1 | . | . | TGCGCCAGCAGCTTGGGGAGCTCTGGAAACACCATATATTTT | CASSLGSSGNTIYF
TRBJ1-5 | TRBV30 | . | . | TGTGCCTGGAGTACCCCCGGGCGGGGAAGCAATCAGCCCCAGCATTTT | CAWSTPGRGSNQPQHF
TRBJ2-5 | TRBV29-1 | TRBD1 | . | TGCAGCGCCACACCCCACAGGGGGGTAGAGACCCAGTACTTC | CSATPHRGVETQYF
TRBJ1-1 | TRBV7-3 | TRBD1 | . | TGTGCCAGCAGCTTGACAGGGGCAAGTCCTGAAGCTTTCTTT | CASSLTGASPEAFF
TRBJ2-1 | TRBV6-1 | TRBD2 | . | TGTGCCAGCAGTGGCCTAGCGGGATGGTTGGGTGAGCAGTTCTTC | CASSGLAGWLGEQFF
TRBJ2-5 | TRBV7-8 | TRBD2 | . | TGTGCCAGCAGCTTGAGGACTAGCGGGACCCAAGAGACCCAGTACTTC | CASSLRTSGTQETQYF
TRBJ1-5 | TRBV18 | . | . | TGTGCCAGCTCACCACCTGCGGGGGGTAATCAGCCCCAGCATTTT | CASSPPAGGNQPQHF
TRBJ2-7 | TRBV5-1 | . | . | TGCGCCAGCAGCTTGTATGCGGGTGATACCTACGAGCAGTACTTC | CASSLYAGDTYEQYF
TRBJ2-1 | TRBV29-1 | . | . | TGCAGCGTGCGGCGCACTTCCTACAATGAGCAGTTCTTC | CSVRRTSYNEQFF
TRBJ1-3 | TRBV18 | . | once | TGTGCCAGCTCACCACCTCCGGTGGGAAACACCATATATTTT | CASSPPPVGNTIYF
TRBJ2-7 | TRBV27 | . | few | TGTGCCAGCAGTGTTCGCCAGGGTTTCGGCGAGCAGTACTTC | CASSVRQGFGEQYF
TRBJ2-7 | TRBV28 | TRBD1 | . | TGTGCCAGCAAGGATCCGGGACAGTCCTACGAGCAGTACTTC | CASKDPGQSYEQYF
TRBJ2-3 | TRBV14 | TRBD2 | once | TGTGCCAGCAGCCAAGATCTGACAGGGACTAGCGGGACTGCGCAGTATTTT | CASSQDLTGTSGTAQYF
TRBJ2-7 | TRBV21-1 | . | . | TGTGCCAGCAGTGTTCGGACAGGGCATCGGGGCGAGCAGTACTTC | CASSVRTGHRGEQYF
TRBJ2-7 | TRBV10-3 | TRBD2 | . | TGTGCCATCAGTCGGGGGGGCGGGAGGGCCTCCTACGAGCAGTACTTC | CAISRGGGRASYEQYF
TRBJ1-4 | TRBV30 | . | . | TGTGCCTGGAGTGTCGGAGGATCTAATGAAAAACTGTTTTTT | CAWSVGGSNEKLFF
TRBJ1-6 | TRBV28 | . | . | TGTGCCAGCAGTTCCGGGACTTCCCTCCACTTT | CASSSGTSLHF
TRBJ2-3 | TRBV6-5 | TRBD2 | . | TGTGCCAGCACCTTAACTAGCGGGAGTTCGGATACGCAGTATTTT | CASTLTSGSSDTQYF
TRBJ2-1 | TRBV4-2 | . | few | TGTGCCAGCAGCCAAGAATTCTTAAGGGAGTTCCCATACAATGAGCAGTTCTTC | CASSQEFLREFPYNEQFF
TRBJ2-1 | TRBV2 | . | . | TGTGCCAGCAGTGCGGGGACTTCCCCCAATGAGCAGTTCTTC | CASSAGTSPNEQFF
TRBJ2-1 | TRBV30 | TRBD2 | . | TGTGCCTGGAGCGTTGGAAGGGCGGGAGTTTTCGATGAGCAGTTCTTC | CAWSVGRAGVFDEQFF
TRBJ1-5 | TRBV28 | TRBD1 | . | TGCTGCTCAGCCCGGACAGGGGGCAATCAGCCCCAGCATTTT | CCSARTGGNQPQHF
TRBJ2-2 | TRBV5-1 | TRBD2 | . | TGCGCCAGCAGCGGACTAACGGGAGGCCCCGGGGAGCTGTTTTTT | CASSGLTGGPGELFF
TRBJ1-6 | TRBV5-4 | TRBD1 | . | TGTGCCAGCAGCACCGAGTTGACAGGGCCGGCTTCACCCCTCCACTTT | CASSTELTGPASPLHF
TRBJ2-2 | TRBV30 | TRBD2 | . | TGTGCCTGGAGTTTTACTCGGACTAGCGGTAACACCGGGGAGCTGTTTTTT | CAWSFTRTSGNTGELFF
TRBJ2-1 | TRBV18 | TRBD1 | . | TGTGCCAGCTCAACCGAGCCGGGACAGAAATACAATGAGCAGTTCTTC | CASSTEPGQKYNEQFF
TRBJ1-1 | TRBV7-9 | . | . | TGTTCCAGCAGCTCAAGAACGGCGGGGAACACTGAAGCTTTCTTT | CSSSSRTAGNTEAFF
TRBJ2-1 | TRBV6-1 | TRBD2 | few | TGTGCCAGCAAACCAGGACTAGCGAGCCATGAGCAGTTCTTC | CASKPGLASHEQFF
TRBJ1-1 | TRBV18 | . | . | TGTGCCAGCTCACCACCGTCATCCCGGAGGACTGAAGCTTTCTTT | CASSPPSSRRTEAFF
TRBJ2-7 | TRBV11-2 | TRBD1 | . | TGTGCCAGCAGCTCCCGACAGGGCAAGTACGAGCAGTACTTC | CASSSRQGKYEQYF
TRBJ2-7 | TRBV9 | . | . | TGTGCCAGCAAAGGGAAACTCAGGGAACAGTCCCGGGACTCTTCTCGACCTACCAACGAGCAGTACTTC | CASKGKLREQSRDSSRPTNEQYF
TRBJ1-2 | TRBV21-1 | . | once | TGTGCCAGCAGCAAAGCGAGACGGTCGGACACTGGACATGGCTACACCTTC | CASSKARRSDTGHGYTF
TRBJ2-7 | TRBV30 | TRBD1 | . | TGTGCCTGGAGTATGGCGGACAGGGGGGGATACGAGCAGTACTTC | CAWSMADRGGYEQYF
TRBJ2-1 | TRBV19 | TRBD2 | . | TGTGCCACCCAACTGGGACTAGCCCAGTTCTTC | CATQLGLAQFF
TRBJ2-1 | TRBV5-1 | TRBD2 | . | TGCGCCAGCAGCTTGGGTCGTCTAGCGGGAAGGAGTGAGCAGTTCTTC | CASSLGRLAGRSEQFF
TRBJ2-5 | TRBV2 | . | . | TGTGCCAGCAGTGATTCCGCCGTCAGGCTCGAGACCCAGTACTTC | CASSDSAVRLETQYF
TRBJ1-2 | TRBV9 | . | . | TGTGCCAGCAGCGTAAAAGACTGGGCTAACTATGGCTACACCTTC | CASSVKDWANYGYTF
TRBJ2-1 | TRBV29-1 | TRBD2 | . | TGCAGCGTCCTAGGACTAGCGGAGACGTACAATGAGCAGTTCTTC | CSVLGLAETYNEQFF
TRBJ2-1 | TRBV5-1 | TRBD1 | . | TGCGCCAGCAGCTTGACCCTGACAGGGATGTATGAGCAGTTCTTC | CASSLTLTGMYEQFF
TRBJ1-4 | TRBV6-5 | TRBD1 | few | TGTGCCAGCAGTTCCGGACAGGGGACTGAAAAACTGTTTTTT | CASSSGQGTEKLFF
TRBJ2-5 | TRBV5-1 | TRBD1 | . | TGCGCCAGCAGCTCAGGGGGCGGGGAGACCCAGTACTTC | CASSSGGGETQYF
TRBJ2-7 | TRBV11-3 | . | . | TGTGCCAGCAGCCCAACCACAGGGCACGAGCAGTACTTC | CASSPTTGHEQYF
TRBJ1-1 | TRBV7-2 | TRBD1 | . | TGTGCCACCACTACACAGGGGGGGAACACTGAAGCTTTCTTT | CATTTQGGNTEAFF
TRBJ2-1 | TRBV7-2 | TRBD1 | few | TGTGCCAGCAGCTTATGGCAGGGGGTGACTTACAATGAGCAGTTCTTC | CASSLWQGVTYNEQFF
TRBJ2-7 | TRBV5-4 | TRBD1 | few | TGTGCCAGCAGCTTCACCGGACAGGGAGTCTCCTACGAGCAGTACTTC | CASSFTGQGVSYEQYF
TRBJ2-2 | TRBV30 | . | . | TGTGCCTGGAGGGAAGGGACCGCGGAGGGTGGGGAGCTGTTTTTT | CAWREGTAEGGELFF
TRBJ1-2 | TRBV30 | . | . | TGTGCCTGGGTCGGCGGGGGGCGCGAGTATGGCTACACCTTC | CAWVGGGREYGYTF
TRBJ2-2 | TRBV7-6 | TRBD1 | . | TGTGCCAGCAGCTTAGGAGGGACAGGGGTATTCGGGGAGCTGTTTTTT | CASSLGGTGVFGELFF
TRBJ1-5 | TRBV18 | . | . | TGTGCCAGCTCAGCGGCGCAGGGTCCCAACTATAGCAATCAGCCCCAGCATTTT | CASSAAQGPNYSNQPQHF
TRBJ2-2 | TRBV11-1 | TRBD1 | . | TGTGCCAGCAGCTTAGCCAGGACAGGGAACACCGGGGAGCTGTTTTTT | CASSLARTGNTGELFF
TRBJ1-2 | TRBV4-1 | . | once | TGCGCCAGCAGTGGCACAAGGAGTGGCTACACCTTC | CASSGTRSGYTF